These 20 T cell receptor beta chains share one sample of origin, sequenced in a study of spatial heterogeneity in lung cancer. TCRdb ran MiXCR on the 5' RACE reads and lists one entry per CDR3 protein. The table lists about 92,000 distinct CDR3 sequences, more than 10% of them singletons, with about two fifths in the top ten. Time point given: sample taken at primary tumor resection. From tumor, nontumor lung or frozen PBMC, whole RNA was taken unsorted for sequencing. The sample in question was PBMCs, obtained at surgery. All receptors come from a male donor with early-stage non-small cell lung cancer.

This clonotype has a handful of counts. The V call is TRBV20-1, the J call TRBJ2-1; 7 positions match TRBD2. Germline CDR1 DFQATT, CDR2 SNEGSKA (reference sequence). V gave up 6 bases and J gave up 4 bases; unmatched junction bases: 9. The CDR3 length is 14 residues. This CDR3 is CSARGLRSYNEQFF. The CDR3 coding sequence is TGCAGTGCGCGGGGACTACGGTCTTACAATGAGCAGTTCTTC.

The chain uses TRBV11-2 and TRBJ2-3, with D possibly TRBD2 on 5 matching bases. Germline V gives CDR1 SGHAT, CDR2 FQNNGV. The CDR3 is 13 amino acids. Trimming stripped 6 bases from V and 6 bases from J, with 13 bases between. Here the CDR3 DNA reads TGTGCCAGCAGTGTGAATCGAGGGGATACGCAGTATTTT. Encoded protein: CASSVNRGDTQYF.

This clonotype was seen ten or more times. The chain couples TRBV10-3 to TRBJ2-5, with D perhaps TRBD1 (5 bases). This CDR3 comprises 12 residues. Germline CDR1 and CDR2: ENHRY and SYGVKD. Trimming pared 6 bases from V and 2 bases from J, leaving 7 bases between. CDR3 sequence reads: CAIRDSQETQYF. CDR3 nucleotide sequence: TGTGCCATCAGAGACAGTCAAGAGACCCAGTACTTC.

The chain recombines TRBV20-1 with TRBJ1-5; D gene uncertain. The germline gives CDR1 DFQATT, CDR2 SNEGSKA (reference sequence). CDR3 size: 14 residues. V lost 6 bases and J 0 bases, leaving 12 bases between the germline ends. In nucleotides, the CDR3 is TGCAGTGCGGAGACGGACTATAGCAATCAGCCCCAGCATTTT. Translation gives CSAETDYSNQPQHF.

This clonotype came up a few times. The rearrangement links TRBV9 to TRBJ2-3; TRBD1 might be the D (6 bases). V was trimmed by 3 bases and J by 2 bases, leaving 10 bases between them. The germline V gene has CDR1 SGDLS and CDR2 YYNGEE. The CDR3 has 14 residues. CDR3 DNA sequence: TGTGCCAGCAGCGCGACAGGAGACACAGATACGCAGTATTTT. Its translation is CASSATGDTDTQYF.

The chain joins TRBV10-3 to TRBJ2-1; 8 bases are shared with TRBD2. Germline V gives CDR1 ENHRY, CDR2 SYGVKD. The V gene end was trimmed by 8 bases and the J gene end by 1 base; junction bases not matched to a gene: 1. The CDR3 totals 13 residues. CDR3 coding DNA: TGTGCCATCGGCGGGAGGTCCTACAATGAGCAGTTCTTC. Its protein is CAIGGRSYNEQFF.

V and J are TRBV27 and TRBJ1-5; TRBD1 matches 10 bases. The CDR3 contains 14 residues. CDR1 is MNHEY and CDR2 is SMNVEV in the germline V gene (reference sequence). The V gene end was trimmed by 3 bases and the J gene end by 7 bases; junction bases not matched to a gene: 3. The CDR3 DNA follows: TGTGCCAGCAGTTTGGGGACAGGGGCGCAGCCCCAGCATTTT. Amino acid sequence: CASSLGTGAQPQHF.

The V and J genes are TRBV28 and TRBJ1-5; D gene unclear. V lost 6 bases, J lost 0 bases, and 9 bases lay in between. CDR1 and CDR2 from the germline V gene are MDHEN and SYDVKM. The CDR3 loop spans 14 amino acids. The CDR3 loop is CASSFGDSNQPQHF. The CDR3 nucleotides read TGTGCCAGCAGCTTCGGAGATAGCAATCAGCCCCAGCATTTT.

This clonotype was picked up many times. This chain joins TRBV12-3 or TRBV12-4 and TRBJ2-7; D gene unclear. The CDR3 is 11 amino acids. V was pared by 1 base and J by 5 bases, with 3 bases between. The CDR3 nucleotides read TGTGCCAGCAGTTTAGTGCACGAGCAGTACTTC. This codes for CASSLVHEQYF.

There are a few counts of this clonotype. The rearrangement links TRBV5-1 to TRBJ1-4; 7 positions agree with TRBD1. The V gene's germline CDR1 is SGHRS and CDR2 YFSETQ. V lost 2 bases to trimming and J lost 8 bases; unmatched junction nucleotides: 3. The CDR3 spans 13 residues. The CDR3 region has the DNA TGCGCCAGCAGCTTTCAGGGGGACGAAAAACTGTTTTTT. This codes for CASSFQGDEKLFF.

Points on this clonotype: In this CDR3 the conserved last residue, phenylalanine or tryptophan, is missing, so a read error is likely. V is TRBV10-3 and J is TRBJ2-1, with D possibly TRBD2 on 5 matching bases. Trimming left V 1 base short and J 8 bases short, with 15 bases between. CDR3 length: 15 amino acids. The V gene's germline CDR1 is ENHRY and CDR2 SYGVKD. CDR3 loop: CAISELNSVLDEQFL. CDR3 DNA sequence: TGTGCCATCAGTGAGTTAAATAGCGTCCTAGATGAGCAGTTCCTC.

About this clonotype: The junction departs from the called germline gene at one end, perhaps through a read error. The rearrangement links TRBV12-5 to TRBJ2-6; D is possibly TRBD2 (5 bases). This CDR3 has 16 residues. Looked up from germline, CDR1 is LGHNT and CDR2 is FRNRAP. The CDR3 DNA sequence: TGTGCTAATGGTTTGGACTTCGGCTCTGGGGCCAACGTCCTGACTTTC. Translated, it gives CANGLDFGSGANVLTF.

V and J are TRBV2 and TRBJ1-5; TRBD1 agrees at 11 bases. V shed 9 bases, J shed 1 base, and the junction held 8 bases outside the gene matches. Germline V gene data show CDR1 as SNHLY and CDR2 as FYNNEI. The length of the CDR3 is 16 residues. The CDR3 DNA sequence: TGTGCCAGTAAGGGGACAGGGGGAATGAGCAATCAGCCCCAGCATTTT. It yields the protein CASKGTGGMSNQPQHF.

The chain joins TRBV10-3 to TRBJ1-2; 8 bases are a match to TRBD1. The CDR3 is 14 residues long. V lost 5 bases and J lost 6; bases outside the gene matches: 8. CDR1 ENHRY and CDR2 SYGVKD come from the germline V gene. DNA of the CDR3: TGTGCCATCAGTTCGACAGGGGAAGGGAATGGCTACACCTTC. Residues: CAISSTGEGNGYTF.

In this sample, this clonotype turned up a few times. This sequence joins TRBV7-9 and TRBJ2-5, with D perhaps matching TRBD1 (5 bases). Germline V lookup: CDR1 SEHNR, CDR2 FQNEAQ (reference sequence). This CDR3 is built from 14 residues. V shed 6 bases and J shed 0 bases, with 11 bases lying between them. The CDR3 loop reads CASSMGPDQETQYF. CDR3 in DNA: TGTGCCAGCAGTATGGGGCCCGACCAAGAGACCCAGTACTTC.

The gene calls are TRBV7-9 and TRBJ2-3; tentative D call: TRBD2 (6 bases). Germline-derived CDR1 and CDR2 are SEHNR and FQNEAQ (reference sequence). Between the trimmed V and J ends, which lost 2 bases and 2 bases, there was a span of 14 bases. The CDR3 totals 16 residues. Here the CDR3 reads CASSLLGKRVTDTQYF. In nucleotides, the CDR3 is TGTGCCAGCAGCTTACTAGGCAAGCGGGTCACAGATACGCAGTATTTT.

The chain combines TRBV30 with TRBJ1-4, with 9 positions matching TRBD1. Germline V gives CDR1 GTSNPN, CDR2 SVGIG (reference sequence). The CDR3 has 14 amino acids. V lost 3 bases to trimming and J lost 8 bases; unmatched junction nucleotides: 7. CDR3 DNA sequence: TGTGCCTGGAGCCCGGGACAGGGCCGGGAAAAACTGTTTTTT. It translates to CAWSPGQGREKLFF.

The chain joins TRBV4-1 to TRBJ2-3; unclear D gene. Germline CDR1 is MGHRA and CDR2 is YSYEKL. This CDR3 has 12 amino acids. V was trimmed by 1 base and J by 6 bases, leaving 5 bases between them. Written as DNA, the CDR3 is TGCGCCAGCAGCCAAGCGTCGGATACGCAGTATTTT. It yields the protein CASSQASDTQYF.

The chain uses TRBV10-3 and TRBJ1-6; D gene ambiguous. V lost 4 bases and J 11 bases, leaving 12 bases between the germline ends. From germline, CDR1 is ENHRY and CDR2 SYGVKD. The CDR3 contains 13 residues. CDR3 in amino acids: CAISASEVTPLHF. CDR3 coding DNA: TGTGCCATCAGTGCTTCGGAAGTTACACCCCTCCACTTT.

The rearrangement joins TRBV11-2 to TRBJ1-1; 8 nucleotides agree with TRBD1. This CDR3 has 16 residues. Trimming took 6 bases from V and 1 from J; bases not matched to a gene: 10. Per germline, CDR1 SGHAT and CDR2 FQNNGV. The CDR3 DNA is TGTGCCAGCAGGTCGGGACAGGACTCCTCGAACACTGAAGCTTTCTTT. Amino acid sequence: CASRSGQDSSNTEAFF.